The 21 T cell receptor beta chains presented below share a single source sample, sequenced in a study of molecular identifiers for immune sequencing clone quantification. TCRdb re-analysed the PCR reads in MiXCR, keeping a single row per CDR3 protein. The sample lists around 300,000 distinct CDR3 sequences, about 22% occurring once. What was sequenced was naive CD8+ T cells from blood, with Jurkat cell RNA spiked in. Documented subset: FACS-sorted CD8+CD4-CCR7+CD45RA+ naive T cells. These receptors were obtained from a human donor in good health. Some libraries in this study had Jurkat cell RNA spiked in.

V gene TRBV6-2 or TRBV6-3 combines with J gene TRBJ2-3; D is tentatively TRBD1 or TRBD2 (5 bases each). V was pared by 2 bases and J by 0 bases, with 15 bases between. CDR1 and CDR2 (germline): MNHEY, SVGEGT. The CDR3 sequence is 17 residues long. The CDR3 spells CASSYGDDAPSTDTQYF. The CDR3 nucleotides are TGTGCCAGCAGTTACGGGGACGACGCGCCTAGCACAGATACGCAGTATTTT.

This clonotype has at least ten counts. This CDR3 is CASRVTGDQPQHF. The CDR3 DNA follows: TGTGCCAGCAGGGTGACAGGAGATCAGCCCCAGCATTTT. The chain joins TRBV27 to TRBJ1-5; a weak D match, TRBD1 (6 bases). Germline lookup yields CDR1 MNHEY and CDR2 SMNVEV (reference sequence). V lost 6 bases, J lost 5 bases, and 11 bases lay in between. This CDR3 has 13 residues.

This clonotype was picked up many times. This chain connects TRBV5-4 to TRBJ2-1; perhaps TRBD2 as D (6 bases). The CDR3 spans 16 residues. V gave up 0 bases and J gave up 4 bases, with 14 bases separating them. Germline V gene sequence: CDR1 SGHNT, CDR2 YYREEE (reference sequence). The CDR3 sequence: CASSLALGTYYNEQFF. In DNA, the CDR3 is TGTGCCAGCAGCTTGGCACTCGGGACTTATTACAATGAGCAGTTCTTC.

This clonotype occurred many times. This sequence joins TRBV7-6 and TRBJ1-5; TRBD1 is a possible D gene (6 bases). Germline CDR1 is SGHVS and CDR2 is FNYEAQ. Deletions cut 5 bases from V and 2 bases from J, with 13 bases between. The CDR3 has 15 amino acids. The DNA for the CDR3 is TGTGCCAGCAGCGCTACAGGGTCTCGCAATCAGCCCCAGCATTTT. This encodes CASSATGSRNQPQHF.

There are a few counts of this clonotype. The rearrangement links TRBV6-5 to TRBJ2-2, with D unresolved. Trimming took 0 bases from V and 4 from J, leaving 12 bases between them. Germline CDR1 MNHEY, CDR2 SVGAGI. The CDR3 length is 16 residues. The CDR3 sequence is CASSYSGSPATGELFF. The CDR3 DNA sequence: TGTGCCAGCAGTTACTCGGGCAGTCCGGCCACCGGGGAGCTGTTTTTT.

This clonotype was found many times. The V call is TRBV7-9, the J call TRBJ2-7; a possible D gene is TRBD1 (6 bases). The CDR3 has 13 residues. Per the germline V gene, CDR1 is SEHNR and CDR2 is FQNEAQ (reference sequence). V lost 5 bases and J 2 bases, leaving 10 bases between the germline ends. The CDR3 bases are TGTGCCAGCAGCAGGACAGCCGCCTACGAGCAGTACTTC. Translation: CASSRTAAYEQYF.

Points on this clonotype: A read error may be the cause here, since a much bigger clone is one base away. The rearrangement uses TRBV6-5 and TRBJ2-7, with a weak D call TRBD1 (6 bases). The CDR3 extends over 15 amino acids. CDR1 is MNHEY and CDR2 is SVGAGI in the germline V gene. The CDR3 DNA is TGTGCCAGCAGGAGACAGGACCATGAACCCTACGAGCAGAACTTC. It encodes CASRRQDHEPYEQNF.

This rearrangement joins TRBV19 to TRBJ1-5; 8 nucleotides agree with TRBD1. The V segment lost 7 bases and the J segment 2 bases; nucleotides outside the gene matches: 7. In germline, CDR1 is LNHDA, CDR2 SQIVND (reference sequence). The CDR3 has 15 amino acids. The CDR3 is CASTPVTGGNQPQHF. The CDR3 region has the DNA TGTGCCAGTACCCCGGTGACAGGGGGCAATCAGCCCCAGCATTTT. The full variable domain, in which reference TRBV19 and TRBJ1-5 provide the parts outside the CDR3, is DGGITQSPKYLFRKEGQNVTLSCEQNLNHDAMYWYRQDPGQGLRLIYYSQIVNDFQKGDIAEGYSVSREKKESFPLTVTSAQKNPTAFYLCASTPVTGGNQPQHFGDGTRLSIL.

This clonotype was counted at least ten times. The CDR3 nucleotides are TGTGCCAGCAAACTAACAGGGGGCGCTCAAGAGACCCAGTACTTC. Its protein product is CASKLTGGAQETQYF. The V and J genes are TRBV12-3 or TRBV12-4 and TRBJ2-5, with 9 nucleotides matching TRBD1. Trimming removed 7 bases from V and 2 bases from J; junction bases left unmatched: 8. This CDR3 spans 15 amino acids.

This clonotype was seen a handful of times. A much larger clone lies one base from this, so it may be a read error. The V gene is TRBV7-2, the J gene TRBJ2-6; TRBD1 might be the D (6 bases). The V end was cut by 6 bases, the J end by 8 bases, with 17 bases between. This CDR3 contains 15 residues. The germline gives CDR1 SGHTA, CDR2 FQGNSA. The CDR3 DNA follows: TGTGCCAGCAGTCGTATCGACAGGCCGACCAACGTCCTGACTTTC. This codes for CASSRIDRPTNVLTF.

This clonotype was recorded a few times. This rearrangement joins TRBV7-9 to TRBJ2-5; 12 bases agree with TRBD1. Germline V gene data show CDR1 as SEHNR and CDR2 as FQNEAQ (reference sequence). The CDR3 spans 16 residues. V trimming: 4 bases; J trimming: 5 bases; junction bases outside the gene matches: 8. The CDR3 sequence: CASSSVGTGGSETQYF. For the CDR3, the DNA is TGTGCCAGCAGCTCGGTTGGGACAGGGGGCTCGGAGACCCAGTACTTC. Complete variable domain (other parts from reference TRBV7-9 and TRBJ2-5): DTGVSQNPRHKITKRGQNVTFRCDPISEHNRLYWYRQTLGQGPEFLTYFQNEAQLEKSRLLSDRFSAERPKGSFSTLEIQRTEQGDSAMYLCASSSVGTGGSETQYFGPGTRLLVL.

This clonotype was seen many times. The V gene is TRBV29-1, the J gene TRBJ2-1, with D possibly matching TRBD1 (6 bases). Trimming took off 6 bases at V and 4 bases at J, with 10 bases between the two ends. The CDR3 runs to 12 residues. Per germline, CDR1 SQVTM and CDR2 ANQGSEA. CDR3 coding DNA: TGCAGCGTCCCGGACAGATACAATGAGCAGTTCTTC. Amino acids: CSVPDRYNEQFF.

About this clonotype: Lacking the conserved final phenylalanine or tryptophan, this CDR3 likely reflects a read error. The CDR3 reads CATSRVGGEQYY. In nucleotides, the CDR3 is TGTGCCACCAGCAGAGTGGGGGGGGAGCAGTACTAC. This chain connects TRBV15 to TRBJ2-7; 7 bases map to TRBD2. The CDR3 extends over 12 amino acids. J was trimmed by 7 bases and V by 1 base; bases with no gene match: 1. Germline V gene data show CDR1 as LNHNV and CDR2 as YYDKDF (reference sequence).

Concerning this clonotype: A much larger clone sits a single nucleotide away, making a read error possible. The chain employs TRBV7-2 and TRBJ2-3, with TRBD1 as a possible D gene (6 bases). CDR3 length: 16 residues. Looked up from germline, CDR1 is SGHTA and CDR2 is FQGNSA. V was trimmed by 2 bases and J by 0 bases, leaving 12 bases between them. CDR3 in DNA: TGTGCCAGCAGCTTACGGGACACCCTTAGCACAGATACGCAGTATTTT. Translating gives CASSLRDTLSTDTQYF.

J is TRBJ2-7 and V is TRBV20-1, with TRBD2 matching over 10 bases. The CDR3 contains 14 residues. With V trimmed by 2 bases and J by 8 bases, 9 bases remained unmatched. From germline, CDR1 is DFQATT and CDR2 SNEGSKA (reference sequence). CDR3 sequence reads: CSARLPAGGDKQYF. Here the CDR3 DNA reads TGCAGTGCTAGACTGCCAGCGGGAGGGGACAAGCAGTACTTC.

Points on this clonotype: The limits of the CDR3 on the DNA are not certain, so only TCRdb's listed CDR3 is given. The V and J genes are TRBV20-1 and TRBJ1-2. The CDR3 extends over 15 residues, inclusive of both ends. CDR1 is DFQATT and CDR2 is SNEGSKA in the germline V gene (reference sequence). The CDR3: CSAHMASTENYGCTF.

The chain couples TRBV3-1 to TRBJ2-7; D remains ambiguous. Trimming stripped 1 base from V and 0 bases from J, with 10 bases between. The CDR3 has 15 amino acids. From germline, CDR1 is LGHDT and CDR2 YNNKEL (reference sequence). The CDR3 reads CASSQGPRTSYEQYF. The DNA for the CDR3 is TGTGCCAGCAGCCAAGGCCCCCGGACCTCCTACGAGCAGTACTTC.

Many counts were recorded for this clonotype. The chain couples TRBV6-2 or TRBV6-3 to TRBJ1-5; 9 bases match TRBD1. Trimming took 4 bases from V and 6 from J; bases not matched to a gene: 7. There are 15 residues in the CDR3. The V gene's germline CDR1 is MNHEY and CDR2 SVGEGT. The CDR3, as DNA: TGTGCCAGCAGTTTGTCGGGACAGGGAGTTCAGCCCCAGCATTTT. Translation gives CASSLSGQGVQPQHF.

This clonotype has only one observation. A clone one base away is much larger, so this may be a read error. The chain links TRBV7-2 to TRBJ2-3, with D maybe TRBD2 (6 bases). This CDR3 comprises 14 residues. Per germline, CDR1 SGHTA and CDR2 FQGNSA. CDR3 region: CARSFAGPGDTQYF. The CDR3 DNA follows: TGTGCCCGCAGCTTTGCGGGGCCCGGTGATACGCAGTATTTT.

About this clonotype: Being one base from a much bigger clone, this may be a read error. The chain couples TRBV19 to TRBJ2-2; D gene ambiguous. CDR3 size: 14 residues. Germline-derived CDR1 and CDR2 are LNHDA and SQIVND (reference sequence). The ends were cut back, 3 bases at V and 6 bases at J, with 11 bases in the middle. CDR3: CASSMVVSSGELFF. Written as DNA, the CDR3 is TGTGCCAGTAGTATGGTAGTGTCCTCCGGGGAGCTGTTTTTT.

This clonotype was detected only a few times. This chain links TRBV11-2 with TRBJ2-3; possibly TRBD1 for D (5 bases). The length of the CDR3 is 15 residues. Trimming took off 1 base at V and 0 bases at J, with 8 bases between the two ends. Per germline, CDR1 SGHAT and CDR2 FQNNGV. CDR3 residues: CASSLVAGSTDTQYF. For the CDR3, the DNA is TGTGCCAGCAGCTTAGTTGCAGGGAGCACAGATACGCAGTATTTT.